The 26 T cell receptor beta chains below all came from one sample that was sequenced in a study of beta chain features in type 1 diabetes. The sequenced template was cDNA made from the entire isolated RNA. Sequencing used immunoSEQ multiplex PCR; TCRdb keeps in-frame clones, though not all of them. This sample has roughly 41,000 clones; around half occur once, and the top ten carry 0.72%. Sequencing input: central memory CD4+ T cells from blood. The receptor set was obtained from a woman aged 18-29 years in good health.

The chain couples TRBV7-6 to TRBJ2-7, with TRBD1 identical over 7 bases. From germline, CDR1 is SGHVS and CDR2 FNYEAQ. The CDR3 runs 16 residues. With V trimmed by 0 bases and J by 1 base, 6 bases remained unmatched. CDR3 protein: CASSLANNRGSYEQYF. The CDR3 bases are TGTGCCAGCAGCTTAGCGAATAACAGGGGATCCTACGAGCAGTACTTC.

This chain uses TRBV18 with TRBJ1-1; TRBD1 matches 8 bases. V lost 5 bases to trimming and J lost 8 bases; unmatched junction nucleotides: 7. This CDR3 is built from 13 residues. Germline V CDR1 and CDR2: KGHSH, LQKENI. The CDR3 DNA reads TGTGCCAGCTCATCCCGGGACAGGACGGAAGCTTTCTTT. Its translation: CASSSRDRTEAFF.

J is TRBJ1-1 and V is TRBV19, with 8 positions matching TRBD1. Looked up from germline, CDR1 is LNHDA and CDR2 is SQIVND (reference sequence). The CDR3 has 14 residues. The J segment lost 4 bases and the V segment lost 5 bases, leaving 6 bases of the junction unmatched. CDR3 nucleotide sequence: TGTGCCAGTAGTCCACGACAGGGGAGCACTGAAGCTTTCTTT. It translates to CASSPRQGSTEAFF.

This clone has just a few counts. The chain recombines TRBV19 with TRBJ2-2; D possibly corresponds to TRBD2 (6 bases). Germline V gene sequence: CDR1 LNHDA, CDR2 SQIVND (reference sequence). This CDR3 region has 15 residues. Trimming took 6 bases from V and 1 from J, leaving 12 bases between them. In DNA, the CDR3 is TGTGCCAGTAGGAGGGACTCACGGAACACCGGGGAGCTGTTTTTT. It specifies CASRRDSRNTGELFF.

The CDR3 region has the DNA TGTGCCAGCAGTTTCAGTGATACACGAAACACTGAAGCTTTCTTT. Translating it yields CASSFSDTRNTEAFF. The chain uses TRBV2 and TRBJ1-1; D uncertain. Trimming pared 5 bases from V and 2 bases from J, leaving 15 bases between. Germline values: CDR1 SNHLY, CDR2 FYNNEI. The CDR3 is made up of 15 amino acids. The whole variable domain, remainder taken from reference TRBV2 and TRBJ1-1, is EPEVTQTPSHQVTQMGQEVILRCVPISNHLYFYWYRQILGQKVEFLVSFYNNEISEKSEIFDDQFSVERPDGSNFTLKIRSTKLEDSAMYFCASSFSDTRNTEAFFGQGTRLTVV.

This clone came up a few times. The chain links TRBV6-1 to TRBJ1-1; 12 nucleotides align to TRBD1. Germline CDR1 MNHNS, CDR2 SASEGT. CDR3 length equals 15 residues. J was trimmed by 4 bases and V by 4 bases; bases with no gene match: 4. The CDR3 DNA reads TGTGCCAGCAGTGTTGGGGACAGGGGGCCCACTGAAGCTTTCTTT. As protein: CASSVGDRGPTEAFF.

V is TRBV5-1 and J is TRBJ2-1; 9 bases line up with TRBD1. CDR1 SGHRS and CDR2 YFSETQ come from the germline V gene. The J segment lost 9 bases and the V segment lost 3 bases, leaving 10 bases of the junction unmatched. This CDR3 region has 15 residues. The CDR3 region has the DNA TGCGCCAGCAGCTCCGGGACAGGGCCTCAAAGTGAGCAGTTCTTC. Its protein is CASSSGTGPQSEQFF.

V and J are TRBV11-2 and TRBJ1-5, with TRBD1 as a possible D gene (5 bases). The CDR3 runs 14 residues. The V and J ends lost 1 base and 4 bases respectively, with 8 bases between them. Germline V lookup: CDR1 SGHAT, CDR2 FQNNGV. The CDR3 coding sequence is TGTGCCAGCAGCTTAGCGGGGGGAAATCAGCCCCAGCATTTT. As protein: CASSLAGGNQPQHF. The complete variable domain, with remaining parts taken from reference TRBV11-2 and TRBJ1-5, reads EAGVAQSPRYKIIEKRQSVAFWCNPISGHATLYWYQQILGQGPKLLIQFQNNGVVDDSQLPKDRFSAERLKGVDSTLKIQPAKLEDSAVYLCASSLAGGNQPQHFGDGTRLSIL.

This chain uses TRBV5-4 with TRBJ2-2; 9 nucleotides align to TRBD1. This CDR3 contains 16 residues. The V gene end was trimmed by 4 bases and the J gene end by 4 bases; junction bases not matched to a gene: 8. The germline CDR1 and CDR2 sequences are SGHNT and YYREEE (reference sequence). The CDR3 protein is CASSRKQGAGTGELFF. CDR3 sequence (DNA): TGTGCCAGCAGCCGGAAACAGGGGGCAGGCACCGGGGAGCTGTTTTTT.

The chain links TRBV30 to TRBJ1-1; 9 positions agree with TRBD1. The CDR3 contains 15 residues. V shed 3 bases, J shed 5 bases, and the junction held 10 bases outside the gene matches. From germline, CDR1 is GTSNPN and CDR2 SVGIG (reference sequence). For the CDR3, the DNA is TGTGCCTGGAGGGGACAGGGTATCTTAAGGACTGAAGCTTTCTTT. The encoded protein is CAWRGQGILRTEAFF.

This clone was seen a handful of times. The chain joins TRBV7-9 to TRBJ2-1; 11 nucleotides match TRBD2. The germline gives CDR1 SEHNR, CDR2 FQNEAQ (reference sequence). There are 14 residues in the CDR3. Trimming took 5 bases from V and 10 from J; bases not matched to a gene: 7. DNA for the CDR3: TGTGCCAGCAGCCAACTAGCGGGAGTGGCGGAGCAGTTCTTC. Protein sequence: CASSQLAGVAEQFF.

This chain joins TRBV14 and TRBJ1-2; D not certain. This CDR3 region has 14 residues. CDR1 and CDR2 (germline): SGHDN, FVKESK. With 0 bases removed from V and 6 bases from J, the gap between germline ends came to 11 bases. The CDR3 nucleotides read TGTGCCAGCAGCCAAGACGGGATGTACAATGGCTACACCTTC. Its translation is CASSQDGMYNGYTF.

This clone was seen only a few times. V and J are TRBV6-5 and TRBJ2-5; 13 nucleotides line up with TRBD2. Germline assignment: CDR1 MNHEY and CDR2 SVGAGI. The CDR3 is made up of 14 amino acids. Losses at the gene ends were 6 bases for V and 4 bases for J; bases not matched to a gene: 2. The CDR3 protein is CASRLAGGRETQYF. CDR3 nucleotide sequence: TGTGCCAGCAGACTAGCGGGGGGGCGAGAGACCCAGTACTTC.

CDR3 nucleotide sequence: TGTGCCAGCAGCTTACGGACTAGCGGGGGCCGGGGCACCGGGGAGCTGTTTTTT. This codes for CASSLRTSGGRGTGELFF. The chain is built from TRBV7-9 and TRBJ2-2, with 13 bases lining up with TRBD2. CDR1 SEHNR and CDR2 FQNEAQ come from the germline V gene (reference sequence). J lost 4 bases, V lost 2 bases, and 7 bases had no gene match. The CDR3 is 18 residues long. Combining the CDR3 with reference TRBV7-9 and TRBJ2-2 gives the whole variable domain DTGVSQNPRHKITKRGQNVTFRCDPISEHNRLYWYRQTLGQGPEFLTYFQNEAQLEKSRLLSDRFSAERPKGSFSTLEIQRTEQGDSAMYLCASSLRTSGGRGTGELFFGEGSRLTVL.

The V call is TRBV6-1, the J call TRBJ1-5; D ambiguous. The germline V gene has CDR1 MNHNS and CDR2 SASEGT. The V and J ends lost 2 bases and 5 bases respectively, with 7 bases between them. This CDR3 spans 13 amino acids. The CDR3 coding sequence is TGTGCCAGCAGTGAATTGGCGGATCAGCCCCAGCATTTT. Translated: CASSELADQPQHF.

This clone turned up a few times. The chain combines TRBV5-1 with TRBJ1-2; possibly TRBD1 for D (6 bases). CDR3 size: 14 residues. Per the germline V gene, CDR1 is SGHRS and CDR2 is YFSETQ. Trimming pared 0 bases from V and 5 bases from J, leaving 11 bases between. The CDR3 protein is CASSLAPGDYGYTF. In nucleotides, the CDR3 is TGCGCCAGCAGCTTGGCCCCAGGGGATTATGGCTACACCTTC. Combining the CDR3 with reference TRBV5-1 and TRBJ1-2 gives the whole variable domain KAGVTQTPRYLIKTRGQQVTLSCSPISGHRSVSWYQQTPGQGLQFLFEYFSETQRNKGNFPGRFSGRQFSNSRSEMNVSTLELGDSALYLCASSLAPGDYGYTFGSGTRLTVV.

This chain connects TRBV6-5 to TRBJ2-5; TRBD1 is a possible D gene (5 bases). Trimming cost V 7 bases and J 2 bases, with 14 bases left between them. Germline V lookup: CDR1 MNHEY, CDR2 SVGAGI. There are 14 residues in the CDR3. The CDR3 DNA reads TGTGCCAGCACCGAAGCCCACAGGCAAGAGACCCAGTACTTC. Its translation: CASTEAHRQETQYF.

The chain is built from TRBV6-5 and TRBJ1-1; tentative D call: TRBD1 (6 bases). Per the germline V gene, CDR1 is MNHEY and CDR2 is SVGAGI. CDR3 size: 15 residues. V lost 2 bases and J 3 bases, leaving 13 bases between the germline ends. The CDR3 loop reads CASSYLPDRDTEAFF. The CDR3 bases are TGTGCCAGCAGTTACCTTCCGGACAGAGACACTGAAGCTTTCTTT.

Only one count was recorded for this clone. V and J are TRBV19 and TRBJ2-7; TRBD1 matches 7 bases. CDR3 length: 13 residues. CDR1 LNHDA and CDR2 SQIVND come from the germline V gene (reference sequence). V shed 5 bases, J shed 4 bases, and the junction held 5 bases outside the gene matches. CDR3 protein: CASSPTGVYEQYF. The DNA for the CDR3 is TGTGCCAGTAGTCCCACAGGGGTTTACGAGCAGTACTTC.

The gene calls are TRBV5-1 and TRBJ2-1; 10 nucleotides line up with TRBD2. The CDR3 consists of 17 residues. V was pared by 4 bases and J by 8 bases, with 15 bases of the junction left unmatched. Germline V CDR1 and CDR2: SGHRS, YFSETQ. CDR3 sequence (DNA): TGCGCCAGCAGCCCCATTGGAACTAGCGGGGTTAGCGATGAGCAGTTCTTC. Translation gives CASSPIGTSGVSDEQFF.

The gene calls are TRBV5-1 and TRBJ2-1; tentative D call: TRBD2 (6 bases). The CDR3 totals 16 residues. Per germline, CDR1 SGHRS and CDR2 YFSETQ. V lost 0 bases and J 3 bases, leaving 13 bases between the germline ends. As DNA, the CDR3 is TGCGCCAGCAGCTTGGTGTCTCGAGCGGGCTACAATGAGCAGTTCTTC. This sequence encodes CASSLVSRAGYNEQFF.

The V gene is TRBV10-1, the J gene TRBJ2-1; 7 bases map to TRBD1. V trimming: 7 bases; J trimming: 3 bases; junction bases outside the gene matches: 12. The germline CDR1 and CDR2 sequences are WNHNN and SYGVQD (reference sequence). This CDR3 is built from 16 residues. The DNA for the CDR3 is TGCGCCAGCACCCCGGAAAGGGGGCCAGACTACAATGAGCAGTTCTTC. The encoded protein is CASTPERGPDYNEQFF.

Here the CDR3 reads CASRANGGPQETQYF. The CDR3 region has the DNA TGTGCCAGCCGAGCAAACGGGGGGCCCCAAGAGACCCAGTACTTC. The chain recombines TRBV2 with TRBJ2-5, with D possibly being TRBD2 (7 bases). From germline, CDR1 is SNHLY and CDR2 FYNNEI. Trimming took off 8 bases at V and 1 base at J, with 17 bases between the two ends. This CDR3 contains 15 residues.

V and J are TRBV5-4 and TRBJ1-2; D gene unclear. Germline loops: CDR1 SGHNT, CDR2 YYREEE (reference sequence). Trimming took 5 bases from V and 6 from J, leaving 17 bases between them. The CDR3 covers 14 residues. CDR3 coding DNA: TGTGCCAGCAGGATCCCAAGGAGGGTCCATGGCTACACCTTC. This translates into CASRIPRRVHGYTF.

This clone was seen a handful of times. The V and J genes are TRBV7-2 and TRBJ2-5, with D uncertain. V was cut by 5 bases and J by 0 bases, with 4 bases left in between. The CDR3 is made up of 12 amino acids. The germline V gene has CDR1 SGHTA and CDR2 FQGNSA. In DNA form, the CDR3 reads TGTGCCAGCAGCCGGTACCAAGAGACCCAGTACTTC. Its translation is CASSRYQETQYF.

This clone was detected only a few times. This chain joins TRBV2 and TRBJ1-1, with D tentatively TRBD1 (6 bases). This CDR3 has 14 residues. Germline V gene data show CDR1 as SNHLY and CDR2 as FYNNEI. Trimming stripped 10 bases from V and 4 bases from J, with 19 bases between. CDR3 region: CATLKEVGGTEAFF. The CDR3 DNA is TGTGCCACCCTGAAGGAGGTAGGGGGCACTGAAGCTTTCTTT.